Shown below are 25 T cell receptor beta chains from a single sample sequenced in a study of T cell changes during pregnancy in multiple sclerosis. This table comes from immunoSEQ multiplex PCR, and its TCRdb copy is limited to in-frame clones, with some not included. The sample shows tens of thousands of clones, 85% to 95% of them seen only once. This specimen was peripheral blood, taken before pregnancy. All receptors derive from a female donor with multiple sclerosis, enrolled in a pregnancy study.

The chain has TRBV11-2 and TRBJ2-1, with a weak D call TRBD1 (6 bases). With 7 bases removed from V and 0 bases from J, the gap between germline ends came to 16 bases. Germline V gene sequence: CDR1 SGHAT, CDR2 FQNNGV. This CDR3 is 16 amino acids long. Here the CDR3 DNA reads TGTGCCAGCATAGACGTAACAGGGAGCTCCTACAATGAGCAGTTCTTC. It is translated as CASIDVTGSSYNEQFF.

Comment on this clone: This sample also contains other DNA sequences that code for the same CDR3. The genes are TRBV19 and TRBJ2-7, with a possible D match to TRBD2 (6 bases). Germline V gives CDR1 LNHDA, CDR2 SQIVND (reference sequence). The CDR3 has 14 residues. Trimming cost V 3 bases and J 4 bases, with 13 bases left between them. The CDR3 nucleotides are TGTGCCAGTAGTATTGTCGGGGGAACGTACGAGCAGTACTTC. Its translation is CASSIVGGTYEQYF.

This clone was counted a single time. This chain links TRBV7-3 with TRBJ2-7; D remains unclear. CDR3 length: 14 amino acids. V gave up 4 bases and J gave up 2 bases, with 12 bases separating them. CDR1 is SGHTA and CDR2 is FQGTGA in the germline V gene. CDR3 amino acids: CASSSGPLAYEQYF. The CDR3, as DNA: TGTGCCAGCAGCTCCGGCCCCCTAGCCTACGAGCAGTACTTC.

The J gene is TRBJ2-1, the V gene TRBV7-9; D may be TRBD1 (6 bases). V lost 5 bases, J lost 5 bases, and 13 bases lay in between. CDR3 size: 14 residues. CDR1 and CDR2 (germline): SEHNR, FQNEAQ (reference sequence). The CDR3 spells CASSIRDKDNEQFF. CDR3 nucleotides: TGTGCCAGCAGCATCCGGGACAAAGACAATGAGCAGTTCTTC.

This clone was counted between two and nine times. This chain connects TRBV6-5 to TRBJ1-4; D gene ambiguous. CDR1 MNHEY and CDR2 SVGAGI come from the germline V gene. There are 13 residues in the CDR3. Between the trimmed V and J ends, which lost 0 bases and 11 bases, there was a span of 10 bases. Here the CDR3 reads CASSYSRGGKLFF. The CDR3 DNA follows: TGTGCCAGCAGTTACTCGAGAGGAGGCAAACTGTTTTTT.

The V call is TRBV4-3, the J call TRBJ1-2, with D perhaps TRBD1 (6 bases). The ends were cut back, 0 bases at V and 4 bases at J, with 12 bases in the middle. This CDR3 region has 15 residues. Germline CDR1 LGHNA, CDR2 YSLEER. The CDR3 protein is CASSQETDSLYGYTF. CDR3 nucleotide sequence: TGCGCCAGCAGCCAAGAAACGGACAGCCTCTATGGCTACACCTTC.

V usage is TRBV9 and J usage is TRBJ1-3; the D is unclear. This CDR3 has 13 residues. The germline V gene encodes CDR1 SGDLS and CDR2 YYNGEE. The ends were cut back, 0 bases at V and 9 bases at J, with 10 bases in the middle. The CDR3 reads CASSVVGGRTIYF. The DNA for the CDR3 is TGTGCCAGCAGCGTAGTGGGAGGGCGCACCATATATTTT.

The chain joins TRBV28 to TRBJ1-5; D is perhaps TRBD1 (5 bases). The V and J ends lost 8 bases and 4 bases respectively, with 18 bases between them. This CDR3 is 15 amino acids long. Germline lookup yields CDR1 MDHEN and CDR2 SYDVKM. The CDR3 DNA sequence: TGTGCCAGCTCGCCTCGGGGGGGGACGAATCAGCCCCAGCATTTT. Its translation is CASSPRGGTNQPQHF.

The CDR3 region has the DNA TGTGCCAGCAGCTTGGGACTAATCTACGAGCAGTACTTC. Translating it yields CASSLGLIYEQYF. V gene TRBV5-8 combines with J gene TRBJ2-7, with D tentatively TRBD2 (5 bases). The CDR3 consists of 13 residues. CDR1 is SGHTS, CDR2 YDEGEE, per germline. Deletions cut 0 bases from V and 3 bases from J, with 7 bases between.

This chain uses TRBV6-5 with TRBJ2-5, with TRBD1 matching 9 bases. Germline CDR1 reads MNHEY; CDR2 reads SVGAGI. This CDR3 comprises 15 residues. J was trimmed by 1 base and V by 2 bases; bases with no gene match: 2. CDR3 sequence reads: CASSYGTGPQETQYF. CDR3 sequence (DNA): TGTGCCAGCAGTTACGGGACAGGGCCCCAAGAGACCCAGTACTTC.

This chain uses TRBV29-1 with TRBJ2-7; TRBD1 matches 7 bases. Per the germline V gene, CDR1 is SQVTM and CDR2 is ANQGSEA. V trimming: 2 bases; J trimming: 2 bases; junction bases outside the gene matches: 6. The CDR3 has 14 amino acids. The CDR3 nucleotides read TGCAGCGTTGAAAAGACAGGGATTACCTACGAGCAGTACTTC. This gives the protein CSVEKTGITYEQYF.

V usage is TRBV25-1 and J usage is TRBJ2-3; TRBD2 might be the D (6 bases). CDR3 length: 17 residues. Germline V lookup: CDR1 MGHDK, CDR2 SYGVNS. V lost 5 bases and J 2 bases, leaving 20 bases between the germline ends. The CDR3 bases are TGTGCCAGCAGTAATGACGTGGGGCTAGCGCCCACAGATACGCAGTATTTT. Translated, it gives CASSNDVGLAPTDTQYF. Complete variable domain (other parts from reference TRBV25-1 and TRBJ2-3): EADIYQTPRYLVIGTGKKITLECSQTMGHDKMYWYQQDPGMELHLIHYSYGVNSTEKGDLSSESTVSRIRTEHFPLTLESARPSHTSQYLCASSNDVGLAPTDTQYFGPGTRLTVL.

This chain connects TRBV4-1 to TRBJ2-1; 7 bases line up with TRBD2. From germline, CDR1 is MGHRA and CDR2 YSYEKL. The V segment lost 0 bases and the J segment 1 base; nucleotides outside the gene matches: 6. The CDR3 is 17 residues long. This CDR3 is CASSQERAGVSYNEQFF. Here the CDR3 DNA reads TGCGCCAGCAGCCAAGAAAGGGCGGGAGTGTCCTACAATGAGCAGTTCTTC.

The chain joins TRBV2 to TRBJ2-5; possible D gene TRBD2, 5 bases. The V gene's germline CDR1 is SNHLY and CDR2 FYNNEI. The V end lost 6 bases, the J end lost 0 bases, and 20 bases lay between the germline ends. This CDR3 is 17 amino acids long. The CDR3 DNA reads TGTGCCAGCAGCGTCCCGGAAGAAGCGGTGAACCAAGAGACCCAGTACTTC. It translates to CASSVPEEAVNQETQYF.

This clone was seen a single time. This sequence joins TRBV6-6 and TRBJ2-5; 7 bases align to TRBD1. V shed 5 bases, J shed 5 bases, and the junction held 8 bases outside the gene matches. The CDR3 is 14 residues long. Per germline, CDR1 MNHNY and CDR2 SVGAGI (reference sequence). The CDR3 bases are TGTGCCAGCAGTCGGACAGGCCGGAGGGAGACCCAGTACTTC. Its protein product is CASSRTGRRETQYF.

In nucleotides, the CDR3 is TGTGCCAGCAGTGGGACTAGTTGGGGGGGGGAGAGCTCCTACAATGAGCAGTTCTTC. Its protein product is CASSGTSWGGESSYNEQFF. The J gene is TRBJ2-1, the V gene TRBV2; 7 bases fit TRBD2. The CDR3 has 19 amino acids. Germline V CDR1 and CDR2: SNHLY, FYNNEI. V lost 4 bases and J lost 0; bases outside the gene matches: 15.

This clone was seen only a few times. The chain uses TRBV28 and TRBJ1-1; D is unresolved. This CDR3 region has 15 residues. V dropped 2 bases and J dropped 0 bases, with 10 bases sitting between them. CDR1 is MDHEN, CDR2 SYDVKM, per germline. The CDR3 DNA reads TGTGCCAGCAGTTTACTCGGGTGGCTGAACACTGAAGCTTTCTTT. This gives the protein CASSLLGWLNTEAFF.

Concerning this clone: One end of the junction varies from germline; a read error may be responsible. The V gene is TRBV7-2, the J gene TRBJ2-7; TRBD2 is a possible D gene (6 bases). The CDR3 consists of 15 residues. Germline CDR1 and CDR2: SGHTA and FQGNSA. Here the CDR3 DNA reads TGTGCCAGCAGCTTAGTCGCGGGAAGTTCCTCCGAGCAGTACTTC. Residues: CASSLVAGSSSEQYF.

V and J are TRBV29-1 and TRBJ2-1; tentatively, D is TRBD1 (6 bases). Germline CDR1 SQVTM, CDR2 ANQGSEA. There are 12 residues in the CDR3. V lost 5 bases and J lost 4, with 9 bases in between. The CDR3, as DNA: TGCAGCGTTCCGACAGGTTACAATGAGCAGTTCTTC. Amino acids: CSVPTGYNEQFF.

V usage is TRBV2 and J usage is TRBJ1-1; tentatively, D is TRBD1 (6 bases). This CDR3 region has 15 residues. CDR1 and CDR2 from the germline V gene are SNHLY and FYNNEI. V was cut by 2 bases and J by 0 bases, with 10 bases left in between. The CDR3 sequence is CASSEWDTMNTEAFF. CDR3 DNA sequence: TGTGCCAGCAGTGAATGGGACACCATGAACACTGAAGCTTTCTTT.

The chain uses TRBV7-2 and TRBJ2-2, with D tentatively TRBD1 (6 bases). The V and J ends lost 4 bases and 0 bases respectively, with 12 bases between them. The CDR3 sequence is 16 residues long. Germline V lookup: CDR1 SGHTA, CDR2 FQGNSA. The CDR3 loop reads CASSSLRGSNTGELFF. As DNA, the CDR3 is TGTGCCAGCAGCTCCCTCAGGGGTTCGAACACCGGGGAGCTGTTTTTT.

The J gene is TRBJ1-4, the V gene TRBV5-4, with 8 bases that match TRBD1. Germline V CDR1 and CDR2: SGHNT, YYREEE (reference sequence). The trim removed 0 bases at V and 14 bases at J, leaving 6 bases unmatched. This CDR3 has 13 residues. CDR3 coding DNA: TGTGCCAGCAGCTTGGACAGGGGGAACTATCTGTTTTTT. Its translation: CASSLDRGNYLFF.

The V call is TRBV6-5, the J call TRBJ2-7; the match to TRBD2 covers 7 bases. J was trimmed by 6 bases and V by 3 bases; bases with no gene match: 11. This CDR3 contains 15 residues. The germline CDR1 and CDR2 sequences are MNHEY and SVGAGI. The DNA of the CDR3 is TGTGCCAGCAGTTATGGGGGGGGTCTCCGCGCCGAGCAGTACTTC. It is translated as CASSYGGGLRAEQYF.

V and J are TRBV21-1 and TRBJ1-5; the table's D gene call, TRBD1, was not cross checked with the DNA. TRBV21-1 is a documented pseudogene. The CDR3 is 16 residues long. In DNA, the CDR3 is TGTGCCAGCAGCATAATACAGGGGGCGGGCAATCAGCCCCAGCATTTT. This sequence encodes CASSIIQGAGNQPQHF.

This chain links TRBV19 with TRBJ2-1, with 10 bases aligning to TRBD1. The CDR3 sequence is 15 residues long. V lost 5 bases to trimming and J lost 3 bases; unmatched junction nucleotides: 4. The germline V gene encodes CDR1 LNHDA and CDR2 SQIVND (reference sequence). In nucleotides, the CDR3 is TGTGCCAGTAGTGCCGGGGACAGGGGCTACAATGAGCAGTTCTTC. This encodes CASSAGDRGYNEQFF.